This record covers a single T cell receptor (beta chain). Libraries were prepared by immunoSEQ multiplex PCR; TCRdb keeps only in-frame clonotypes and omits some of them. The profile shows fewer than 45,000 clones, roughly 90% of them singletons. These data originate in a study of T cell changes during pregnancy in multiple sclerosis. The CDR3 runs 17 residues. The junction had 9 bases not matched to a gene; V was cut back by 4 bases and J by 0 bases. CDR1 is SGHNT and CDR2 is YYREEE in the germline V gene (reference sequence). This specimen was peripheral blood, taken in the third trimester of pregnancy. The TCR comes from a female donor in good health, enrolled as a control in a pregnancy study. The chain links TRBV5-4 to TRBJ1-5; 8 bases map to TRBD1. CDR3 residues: CASSLRGTGNSNQPQHF. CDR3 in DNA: TGTGCCAGCAGCCTAAGGGGGACAGGCAATAGCAATCAGCCCCAGCATTTT.